This is a list of T cell receptor beta chains from one sample in a study of HIV-infected children after antiretroviral therapy interruption. TCRdb reprocessed the 3' RACE reads via MiXCR and lists one record per CDR3 protein. The sample yields about 89,000 distinct CDR3 sequences, around 6.9% seen once. Sequenced here: CD45RA+ CD4+ T cells from PBMCs, pooled from several time points, sampled from a donor given antiretroviral therapy, either interrupted or continuous. Every receptor here comes from a pool of human donors with HIV. CDR3s include the opening cysteine and the closing phenylalanine or tryptophan. A D gene is named only where the DNA matches it firmly. Expanded clones get a size class; other rows say once, few or many, or leave the size out.

d_call	j_call	clone_size	v_call	cdr3_aa	cdr3_nt
.	TRBJ1-5	many	TRBV28	CASSPTDSDEPQHF	TGTGCCAGCAGCCCTACCGACAGTGACGAACCCCAGCATTTT
.	TRBJ1-2	many	TRBV29-1	CSVKTGSLLFFF	TGCAGCGTCAAGACGGGATCCCTCCTCTTCTTCTTC
TRBD2	TRBJ2-7	.	TRBV5-1	CASSRSSGGAYEQYF	TGCGCCAGCAGCCGTTCTAGCGGGGGGGCCTACGAGCAGTACTTC
.	TRBJ2-3	.	TRBV12-3/TRBV12-4	CASSFKETTDTQYF	TGTGCCAGCAGTTTCAAGGAGACCACAGATACGCAGTATTTT
.	TRBJ1-1	many	TRBV28	CASSLMGRAGTEAFF	TGTGCCAGCAGTTTAATGGGCAGGGCGGGGACTGAAGCTTTCTTT
.	TRBJ2-7	few	TRBV29-1	CSVVTDWNLYEQYF	TGCAGCGTTGTGACAGATTGGAACCTCTACGAGCAGTACTTC
.	TRBJ2-7	.	TRBV6-2/TRBV6-3	CASSHRQLHSYEQYF	TGTGCCAGCAGCCACAGACAACTCCATTCCTACGAGCAGTACTTC
.	TRBJ2-7	.	TRBV3-1	CASSQDYEYEQYF	TGTGCCAGCAGCCAAGATTATGAATACGAGCAGTACTTC
.	TRBJ2-3	.	TRBV11-3	CASSPNYGQGTDTQYF	TGTGCCAGCAGCCCTAATTATGGGCAGGGGACAGATACGCAGTATTTT
.	TRBJ1-1	many	TRBV12-5	CASGQDWAAGAFF	TGTGCTAGTGGTCAAGATTGGGCGGCGGGAGCTTTCTTT
TRBD2	TRBJ2-3	many	TRBV7-2	CASSWASSGGEGTQYF	TGTGCCAGCAGCTGGGCTTCCAGCGGGGGTGAGGGAACGCAGTATTTT
.	TRBJ2-1	.	TRBV3-1	CASSQGTEQFF	TGTGCCAGCAGCCAAGGCACCGAGCAGTTCTTC
.	TRBJ2-7	many	TRBV4-1	CASSQDRVGHEQYF	TGCGCCAGCAGCCAAGACAGGGTCGGCCACGAGCAGTACTTC
.	TRBJ1-2	many	TRBV12-3/TRBV12-4	CASSSSRGDRSYTF	TGTGCCAGCAGTTCCTCTCGGGGGGATAGAAGCTACACCTTC
.	TRBJ2-7	many	TRBV7-9	CASSLQQYEQYF	TGTGCCAGCAGCCTACAACAATACGAGCAGTACTTC
.	TRBJ2-1	many	TRBV12-3/TRBV12-4	CASSLRGAIYNEQFF	TGTGCCAGCAGCTTGAGAGGGGCCATCTACAATGAGCAGTTCTTC
.	TRBJ2-5	many	TRBV24-1	CATSEWFQETQYF	TGTGCCACCAGTGAGTGGTTTCAAGAGACCCAGTACTTC
.	TRBJ1-1	many	TRBV7-3	CASSPGLSNTEAFF	TGTGCCAGCAGCCCGGGACTCTCGAACACTGAAGCTTTCTTT
.	TRBJ1-2	many	TRBV5-4	CASQGSASYGYTF	TGTGCCAGCCAAGGTTCAGCAAGCTATGGCTACACCTTC
TRBD2	TRBJ2-3	many	TRBV7-2	CASSLAGLAGGGDTQYF	TGTGCCAGCAGCTTAGCGGGCCTAGCGGGGGGGGGAGATACGCAGTATTTT
TRBD1	TRBJ2-7	many	TRBV2	CASSGTGTYEQYF	TGTGCCAGCTCTGGGACAGGAACCTACGAGCAGTACTTC
.	TRBJ1-2	many	TRBV12-3/TRBV12-4	CASSLSGAWQGYTF	TGTGCCAGCAGTTTATCGGGGGCGTGGCAGGGCTACACCTTC
.	TRBJ1-6	many	TRBV20-1	CSIRTVGNSPLHF	TGCAGTATCAGGACAGTCGGAAATTCACCCCTCCACTTT
.	TRBJ2-3	many	TRBV12-3/TRBV12-4	CASTNGPTDTQYF	TGTGCCAGCACCAACGGACCCACAGATACGCAGTATTTT
.	TRBJ1-1	many	TRBV18	CASSRQAGDTEAFF	TGTGCCAGCTCCCGACAAGCAGGGGACACTGAAGCTTTCTTT
TRBD1	TRBJ2-7	many	TRBV12-3/TRBV12-4	CASSPVRGSSYEQYF	TGTGCCAGCAGCCCCGTCAGGGGGAGCTCCTACGAGCAGTACTTC
TRBD1	TRBJ2-5	many	TRBV30	CAWSGTGKETQYF	TGTGCCTGGAGTGGGACAGGGAAGGAGACCCAGTACTTC
TRBD2	TRBJ2-1	many	TRBV12-3/TRBV12-4	CASTLAGGQGQFF	TGTGCCAGCACCCTAGCGGGGGGGCAGGGGCAGTTCTTC
.	TRBJ2-1	many	TRBV13	CASSSPPGLSNEQFF	TGTGCCAGCAGCTCTCCTCCGGGATTAAGCAATGAGCAGTTCTTC
.	TRBJ2-7	many	TRBV10-3	CAISAQGVHEQYF	TGTGCCATCAGTGCACAGGGTGTCCACGAGCAGTACTTC
.	TRBJ2-7	few	TRBV5-1	CASSTGQSGHEQYF	TGCGCCAGCAGCACCGGACAGTCAGGGCACGAGCAGTACTTC
TRBD1	TRBJ2-7	many	TRBV27	CASTSTGGFYEQYF	TGTGCCAGCACCTCGACAGGGGGCTTCTACGAGCAGTACTTC
.	TRBJ1-2	many	TRBV29-1	CSVGPGQAQGGYTF	TGCAGCGTTGGGCCAGGTCAGGCTCAGGGCGGCTACACCTTC
.	TRBJ2-1	many	TRBV19	CASSPPAGRRFSYNEQFF	TGTGCCAGTAGTCCCCCGGCCGGACGGAGATTCTCCTACAATGAGCAGTTCTTC
.	TRBJ1-1	.	TRBV19	CASSITLTRTEAFF	TGTGCCAGTAGTATCACCTTAACAAGGACTGAAGCTTTCTTT
TRBD2	TRBJ2-2	many	TRBV27	CASSPGTRGTGELFF	TGTGCCAGCAGCCCCGGGACTAGGGGCACCGGGGAGCTGTTTTTT
.	TRBJ2-5	many	TRBV5-1	CASSIKRSTGTTTSSQYF	TGCGCCAGCAGCATTAAACGTTCAACAGGGACCACAACGTCGTCCCAGTACTTC
.	TRBJ1-2	few	TRBV28	CASSGQNYNYGYTF	TGTGCCAGCAGCGGGCAGAACTATAACTATGGCTACACCTTC
.	TRBJ2-7	many	TRBV14	CASSQVGRVSEQYF	TGTGCCAGCAGCCAAGTGGGCAGGGTCTCCGAGCAGTACTTC
TRBD1	TRBJ1-2	many	TRBV19	CASSPGGIYGYTF	TGTGCCAGTAGTCCAGGGGGCATCTATGGCTACACCTTC
.	TRBJ1-2	few	TRBV2	CASGDPSYGYTF	TGTGCCAGCGGCGACCCATCCTATGGCTACACCTTC
TRBD1	TRBJ1-2	many	TRBV5-1	CASSLDGTAAKYYGYTF	TGCGCCAGCAGCTTGGATGGGACAGCAGCTAAGTACTATGGCTACACCTTC
.	TRBJ2-5	many	TRBV19	CASSADEGETQYF	TGTGCCAGTAGCGCCGATGAGGGGGAGACCCAGTACTTC
TRBD1	TRBJ2-7	many	TRBV5-5	CASSLTTGVPYEQYF	TGTGCCAGCAGCTTAACGACAGGGGTGCCCTACGAGCAGTACTTC
.	TRBJ1-6	many	TRBV7-2	CASSFSGAYNSPLHF	TGTGCCAGCAGCTTTTCCGGAGCCTATAATTCACCCCTCCACTTT
.	TRBJ2-7	many	TRBV29-1	CSVVVGGNSYEQYF	TGCAGCGTTGTGGTAGGGGGGAACTCCTACGAGCAGTACTTC
TRBD2	TRBJ2-1	many	TRBV7-3	CASSLIRASGKHNEQFF	TGTGCCAGCAGCTTAATTAGAGCTAGCGGGAAACACAATGAGCAGTTCTTC
.	TRBJ2-1	.	TRBV11-2	CASSLAVEQFF	TGTGCCAGCAGCTTAGCCGTTGAGCAGTTCTTC